A single sample gave rise to the 2 T cell receptor beta chains below, sequenced in a study of cytomegalovirus exposure and HLA in healthy donors. The method was immunoSEQ multiplex PCR; TCRdb's version includes in-frame clones alone and lacks a portion of them. Here the sample spans roughly 150,000 clones, 88% being singletons. The sample comprised PBMCs. These receptors all come from a man aged 18 to 30 in good health and CMV-seronegative.

V is TRBV6-1 and J is TRBJ1-5; perhaps TRBD1 as D (6 bases). The CDR3 covers 14 residues. The V gene's germline CDR1 is MNHNS and CDR2 SASEGT. Trimming cost V 5 bases and J 2 bases, with 10 bases left between them. CDR3 loop: CASSPPGGNQPQHF. The CDR3 DNA is TGTGCCAGCAGTCCACCAGGGGGCAATCAGCCCCAGCATTTT.

This chain connects TRBV5-5 to TRBJ2-7; 9 bases line up with TRBD1. Germline V CDR1 and CDR2: SGHKS, YYEKEE (reference sequence). This CDR3 comprises 16 residues. V lost 3 bases and J lost 9; bases outside the gene matches: 16. Written as DNA, the CDR3 is TGTGCCAGCAGCTGGGAACCGGGACAGGGAAACGGGGCGCAGTACTTC. Translation gives CASSWEPGQGNGAQYF.